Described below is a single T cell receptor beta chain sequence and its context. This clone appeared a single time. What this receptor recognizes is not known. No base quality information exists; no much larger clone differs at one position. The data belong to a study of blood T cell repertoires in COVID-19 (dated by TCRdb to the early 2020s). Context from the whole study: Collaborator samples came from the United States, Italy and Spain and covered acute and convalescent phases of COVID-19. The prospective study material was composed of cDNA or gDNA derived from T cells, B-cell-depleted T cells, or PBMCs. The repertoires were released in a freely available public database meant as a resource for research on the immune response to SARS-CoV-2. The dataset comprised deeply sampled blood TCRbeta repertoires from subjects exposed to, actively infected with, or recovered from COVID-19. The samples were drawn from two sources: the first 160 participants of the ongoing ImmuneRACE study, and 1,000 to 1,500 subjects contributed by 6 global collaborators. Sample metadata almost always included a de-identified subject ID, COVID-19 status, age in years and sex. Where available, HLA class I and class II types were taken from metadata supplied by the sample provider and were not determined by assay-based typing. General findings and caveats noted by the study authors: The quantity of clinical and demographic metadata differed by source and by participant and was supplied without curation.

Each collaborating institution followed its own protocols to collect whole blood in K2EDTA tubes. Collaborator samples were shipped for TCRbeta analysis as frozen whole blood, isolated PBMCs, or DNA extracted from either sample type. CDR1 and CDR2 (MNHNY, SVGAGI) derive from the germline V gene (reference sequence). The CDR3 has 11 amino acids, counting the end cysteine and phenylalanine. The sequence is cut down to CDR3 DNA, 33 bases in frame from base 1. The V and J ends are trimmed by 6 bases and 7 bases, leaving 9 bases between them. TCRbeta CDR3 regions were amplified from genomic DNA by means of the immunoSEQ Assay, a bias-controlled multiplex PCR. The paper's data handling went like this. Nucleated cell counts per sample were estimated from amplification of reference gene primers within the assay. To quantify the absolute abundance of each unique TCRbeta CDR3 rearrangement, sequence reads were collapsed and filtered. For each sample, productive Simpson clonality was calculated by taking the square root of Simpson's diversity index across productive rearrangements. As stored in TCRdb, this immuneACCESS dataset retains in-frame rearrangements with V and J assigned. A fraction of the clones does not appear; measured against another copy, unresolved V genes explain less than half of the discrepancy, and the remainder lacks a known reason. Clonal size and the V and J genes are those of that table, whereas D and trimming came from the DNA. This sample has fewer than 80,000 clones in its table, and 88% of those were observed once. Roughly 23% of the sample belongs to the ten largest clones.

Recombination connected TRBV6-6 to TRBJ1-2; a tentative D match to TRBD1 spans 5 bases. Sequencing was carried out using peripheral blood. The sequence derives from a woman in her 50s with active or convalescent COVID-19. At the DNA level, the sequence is TGTGCCAGCAGCGAAAGGGGTGGCTACACCTTC. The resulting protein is CASSERGGYTF.